The 16 T cell receptor beta chains presented below share a single source sample, sequenced in a study of T cells expressing NK-cell markers. TCRdb derives one entry per CDR3 protein from the 5' RACE reads, leaving out DNA. With some 410,000 distinct CDR3 sequences in the sample, the ten largest clones hold 6% to 9.5%. The sample comprised blood T cells: a sorted CD56 or NKG2C T cell subset, CD4+ or CD8+ T cells, or bulk PBMC T cells (not recorded which). These receptors were obtained from a woman between 18 and 69 years old in good health.

The V and J genes are TRBV7-2 and TRBJ2-1; the D gene TCRdb calls, TRBD1, cannot be checked with no DNA. The CDR3 sequence is 15 residues long. CDR1 and CDR2 from the germline V gene are SGHTA and FQGNSA. CDR3 region: CASSLNGGGSKEQFF.

The rearrangement uses TRBV11-2 and TRBJ2-1; TCRdb proposes TRBD2, but this gene call is untestable without DNA. The CDR3 has 15 amino acids. CDR1 is SGHAT and CDR2 is FQNNGV in the germline V gene. This CDR3 is CASSHTSGDYNEQFF.

The chain has TRBV6-2 or TRBV6-3 and TRBJ2-1. Germline CDR1 and CDR2: MNHEY and SVGEGT. The CDR3 has 16 residues. The CDR3 is CASSPRMEHRPNEQFF.

The chain uses TRBV20-1 and TRBJ2-1; the TCRdb D gene call, TRBD2, has no DNA to confirm it. The CDR3 sequence is 16 residues long. Per the germline V gene, CDR1 is DFQATT and CDR2 is SNEGSKA (reference sequence). Here the CDR3 reads CSARDPGTSWANEQFF.

V usage is TRBV5-4 and J usage is TRBJ2-1; the D gene TCRdb calls, TRBD1, cannot be checked with no DNA. The CDR3 runs 14 residues. Per the germline V gene, CDR1 is SGHNT and CDR2 is YYREEE (reference sequence). The CDR3 region is CASSPGRTRGEQFF. The full variable domain, its missing parts supplied by reference TRBV5-4 and TRBJ2-1, is ETGVTQSPTHLIKTRGQQVTLRCSSQSGHNTVSWYQQALGQGPQFIFQYYREEENGRGNFPPRFSGLQFPNYSSELNVNALELDDSALYLCASSPGRTRGEQFFGPGTRLTVL.

The rearrangement links TRBV29-1 to TRBJ2-1; with no DNA, the TCRdb D assignment of TRBD2 cannot be verified. Germline lookup yields CDR1 SQVTM and CDR2 ANQGSEA. The CDR3 is 14 residues long. CDR3: CSVDPPRLRDEQFF.

CDR3 in amino acids: CASSADSPVPLHF. This chain connects TRBV11-2 to TRBJ1-6. Germline CDR1 and CDR2: SGHAT and FQNNGV. The CDR3 is 13 residues long.

The chain carries TRBV7-9 and TRBJ2-1; TCRdb's assignment of TRBD1 cannot be checked, as there is no DNA. The germline gives CDR1 SEHNR, CDR2 FQNEAQ (reference sequence). The CDR3 is made up of 15 amino acids. CDR3 sequence: CASTRTGGPYNEQFF.

V gene TRBV5-1 combines with J gene TRBJ2-1. CDR1 SGHRS and CDR2 YFSETQ come from the germline V gene. There are 14 residues in the CDR3. This chain's CDR3 is CASSSQSSYNEQFF.

The CDR3 loop reads CASRDGGYGGFTGELFF. The gene calls are TRBV7-9 and TRBJ2-2; TCRdb reports TRBD1, a call that lacks DNA to check it against. Germline CDR1 reads SEHNR; CDR2 reads FQNEAQ (reference sequence). CDR3 size: 17 residues.

The V call is TRBV10-2, the J call TRBJ2-1; TCRdb picks TRBD1, but there is no DNA to check that call. The CDR3 spans 17 residues. CDR1 and CDR2 from the germline V gene are WSHSY and SAAADI. CDR3 amino acids: CASSESPRQGSGNEQFF.

The CDR3 loop reads CASSSLRLDTQYF. The chain is built from TRBV5-1 and TRBJ2-3; TCRdb lists TRBD2, though no DNA is available to test this call. This CDR3 is 13 amino acids long. CDR1 is SGHRS, CDR2 YFSETQ, per germline.

The chain links TRBV6-1 to TRBJ2-7; TCRdb selects TRBD2, and the lack of DNA leaves this call unchecked. The CDR3 is 13 amino acids. Germline CDR1 is MNHNS and CDR2 is SASEGT. The CDR3 region is CASSKREAYEQYF.

The chain uses TRBV18 and TRBJ1-3; TCRdb's D call, TRBD1, is unchecked because there is no DNA. This CDR3 has 17 residues. Germline V gene lookup returns CDR1 KGHSH and CDR2 LQKENI. The CDR3 protein is CASSMDRGSFYGNTIYF. The full variable domain, rest sourced from reference TRBV18 and TRBJ1-3, is NAGVMQNPRHLVRRRGQEARLRCSPMKGHSHVYWYRQLPEEGLKFMVYLQKENIIDESGMPKERFSAEFPKEGPSILRIQQVVRGDSAAYFCASSMDRGSFYGNTIYFGEGSWLTVV.

The chain employs TRBV12-3 or TRBV12-4 and TRBJ1-6. The CDR3 sequence is 17 residues long. This chain's CDR3 is CASSLGDVGSYNSPLHF.

CDR3: CASSPLPAGGYNEQFF. The chain recombines TRBV5-1 with TRBJ2-1; the TRBD2 assignment by TCRdb is unverifiable without DNA. The CDR3 totals 16 residues. Per the germline V gene, CDR1 is SGHRS and CDR2 is YFSETQ. The whole variable domain, filled in from reference TRBV5-1 and TRBJ2-1, reads KAGVTQTPRYLIKTRGQQVTLSCSPISGHRSVSWYQQTPGQGLQFLFEYFSETQRNKGNFPGRFSGRQFSNSRSEMNVSTLELGDSALYLCASSPLPAGGYNEQFFGPGTRLTVL.